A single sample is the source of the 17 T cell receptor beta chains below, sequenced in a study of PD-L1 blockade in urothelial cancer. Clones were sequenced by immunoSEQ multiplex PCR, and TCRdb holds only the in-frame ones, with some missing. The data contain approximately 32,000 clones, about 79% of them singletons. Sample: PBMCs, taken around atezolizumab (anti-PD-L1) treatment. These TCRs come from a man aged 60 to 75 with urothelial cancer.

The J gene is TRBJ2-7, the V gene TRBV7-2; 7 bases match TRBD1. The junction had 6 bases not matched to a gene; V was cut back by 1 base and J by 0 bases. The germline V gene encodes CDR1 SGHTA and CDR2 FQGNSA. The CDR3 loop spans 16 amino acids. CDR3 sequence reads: CASSLGGQASSYEQYF. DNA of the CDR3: TGTGCCAGCAGCTTAGGAGGACAGGCGAGCTCCTACGAGCAGTACTTC.

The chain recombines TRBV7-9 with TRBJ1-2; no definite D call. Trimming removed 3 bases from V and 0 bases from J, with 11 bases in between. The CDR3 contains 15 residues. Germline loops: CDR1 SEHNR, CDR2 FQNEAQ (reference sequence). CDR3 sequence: CASSFGRNSNYGYTF. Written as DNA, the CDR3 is TGTGCCAGCAGCTTCGGCAGGAACTCTAACTATGGCTACACCTTC.

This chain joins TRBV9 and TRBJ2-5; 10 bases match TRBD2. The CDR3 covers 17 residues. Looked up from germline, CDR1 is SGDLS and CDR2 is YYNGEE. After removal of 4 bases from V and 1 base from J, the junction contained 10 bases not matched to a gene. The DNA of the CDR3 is TGTGCCAGCAGCCCGCGTCGGAGGACTAGCGGCCAAGAGACCCAGTACTTC. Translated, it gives CASSPRRRTSGQETQYF.

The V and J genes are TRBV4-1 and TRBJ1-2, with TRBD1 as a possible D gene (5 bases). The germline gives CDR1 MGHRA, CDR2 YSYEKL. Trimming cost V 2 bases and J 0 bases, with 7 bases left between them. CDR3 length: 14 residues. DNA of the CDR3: TGCGCCAGCAGCCAATGGACACCTAACTATGGCTACACCTTC. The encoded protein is CASSQWTPNYGYTF.

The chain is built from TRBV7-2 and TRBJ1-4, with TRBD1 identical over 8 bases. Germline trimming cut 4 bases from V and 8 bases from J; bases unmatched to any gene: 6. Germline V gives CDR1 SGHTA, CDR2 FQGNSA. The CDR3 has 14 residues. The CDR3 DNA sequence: TGTGCCAGCAGCTGGGGCAGGGGGCGAGAAAAACTGTTTTTT. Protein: CASSWGRGREKLFF.

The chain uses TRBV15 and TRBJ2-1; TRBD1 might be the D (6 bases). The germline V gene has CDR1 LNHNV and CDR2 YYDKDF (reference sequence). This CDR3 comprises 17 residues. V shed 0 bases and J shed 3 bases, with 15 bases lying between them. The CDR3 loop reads CATSRDPGAVNYNEQFF. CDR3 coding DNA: TGTGCCACCAGCAGAGATCCAGGGGCAGTTAACTACAATGAGCAGTTCTTC.

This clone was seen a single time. The CDR3 DNA is TGTGCCAGCGAGGACGGGGTTGACACAGATACGCAGTATTTT. This codes for CASEDGVDTDTQYF. V is TRBV7-9 and J is TRBJ2-3; a possible D gene is TRBD2 (5 bases). The V gene's germline CDR1 is SEHNR and CDR2 FQNEAQ (reference sequence). The ends were cut back, 8 bases at V and 2 bases at J, with 14 bases in the middle. This CDR3 comprises 14 residues.

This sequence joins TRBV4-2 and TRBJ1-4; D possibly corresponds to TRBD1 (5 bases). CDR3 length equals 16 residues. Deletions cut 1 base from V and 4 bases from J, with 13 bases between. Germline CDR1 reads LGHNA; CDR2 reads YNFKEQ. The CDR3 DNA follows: TGTGCCAGCAGCCAAGCCTTGGGGCAGGGTAATGAAAAACTGTTTTTT. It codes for CASSQALGQGNEKLFF.

CDR3 coding DNA: TGTGCCAGCTTAAGGACAGGCTCCTACGAGCAGTACTTC. This encodes CASLRTGSYEQYF. The V and J genes are TRBV6-6 and TRBJ2-7, with TRBD1 matching 7 bases. In germline, CDR1 is MNHNY, CDR2 SVGAGI (reference sequence). The CDR3 runs to 13 residues. V lost 8 bases, J lost 0 bases, and 4 bases stayed unmatched.

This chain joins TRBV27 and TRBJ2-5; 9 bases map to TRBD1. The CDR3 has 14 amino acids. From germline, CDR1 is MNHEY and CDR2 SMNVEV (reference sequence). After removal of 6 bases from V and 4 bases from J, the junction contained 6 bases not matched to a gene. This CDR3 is CASRKQGAGETQYF. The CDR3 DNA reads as TGTGCCAGCAGGAAACAGGGGGCGGGAGAGACCCAGTACTTC.

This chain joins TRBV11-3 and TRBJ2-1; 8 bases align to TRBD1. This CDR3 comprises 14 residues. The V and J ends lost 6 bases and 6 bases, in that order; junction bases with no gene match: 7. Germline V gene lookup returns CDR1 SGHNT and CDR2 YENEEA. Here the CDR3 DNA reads TGTGCCAGCAGAAGACAGGGGTTCGGCAATGAGCAGTTCTTC. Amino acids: CASRRQGFGNEQFF.

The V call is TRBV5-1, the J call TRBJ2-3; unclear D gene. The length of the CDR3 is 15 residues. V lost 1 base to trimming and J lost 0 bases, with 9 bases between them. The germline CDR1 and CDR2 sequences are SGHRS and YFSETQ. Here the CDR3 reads CASSLSSPSTDTQYF. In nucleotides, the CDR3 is TGCGCCAGCAGCTTGTCGAGTCCTAGCACAGATACGCAGTATTTT.

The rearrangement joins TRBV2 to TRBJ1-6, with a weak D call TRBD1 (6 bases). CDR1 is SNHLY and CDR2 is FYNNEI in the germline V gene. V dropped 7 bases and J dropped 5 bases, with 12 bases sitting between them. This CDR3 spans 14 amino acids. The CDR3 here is CASIEDSNNSPLHF. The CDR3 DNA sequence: TGTGCCAGCATCGAGGACAGCAATAATTCACCCCTCCACTTT.

The CDR3 sequence is CASSRGLAYNEQFF. Written as DNA, the CDR3 is TGTGCCAGCAGCAGGGGACTAGCGTACAATGAGCAGTTCTTC. V is TRBV13 and J is TRBJ2-1; 10 nucleotides match TRBD2. The CDR3 loop spans 14 amino acids. V shed 5 bases and J 4 bases; nucleotides not matched to a gene: 2. CDR1 is PRHDT, CDR2 FYEKMQ, per germline (reference sequence).

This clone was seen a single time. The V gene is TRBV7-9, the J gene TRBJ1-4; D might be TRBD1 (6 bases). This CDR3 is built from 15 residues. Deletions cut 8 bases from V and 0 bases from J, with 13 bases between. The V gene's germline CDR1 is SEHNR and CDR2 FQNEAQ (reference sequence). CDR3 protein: CASWEGDTTNEKLFF. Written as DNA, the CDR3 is TGTGCCAGCTGGGAAGGGGACACAACTAATGAAAAACTGTTTTTT.

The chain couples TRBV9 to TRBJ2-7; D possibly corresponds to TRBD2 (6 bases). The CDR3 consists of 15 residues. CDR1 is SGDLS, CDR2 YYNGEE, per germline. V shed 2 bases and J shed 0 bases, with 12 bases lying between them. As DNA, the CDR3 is TGTGCCAGCAGCGTTAAGGACGGGAGCTCCTACGAGCAGTACTTC. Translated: CASSVKDGSSYEQYF.

The CDR3 is CASSATGGRDYGYTF. The DNA for the CDR3 is TGTGCCAGCAGCGCAACAGGGGGGCGGGACTATGGCTACACCTTC. The V and J genes are TRBV7-2 and TRBJ1-2; 8 nucleotides agree with TRBD1. Trimming removed 5 bases from V and 3 bases from J; junction bases left unmatched: 8. Germline V gene sequence: CDR1 SGHTA, CDR2 FQGNSA. The CDR3 length is 15 residues. The variable domain in full, completed from reference TRBV7-2 and TRBJ1-2, reads GAGVSQSPSNKVTEKGKDVELRCDPISGHTALYWYRQSLGQGLEFLIYFQGNSAPDKSGLPSDRFSAERTGGSVSTLTIQRTQQEDSAVYLCASSATGGRDYGYTFGSGTRLTVV.